The entry below gives a single T cell receptor (beta chain) sequence along with its context. No antigen is known for it. The entry originates in a study of blood T cells in healthy people across ages. Study-wide points: In long-lived donors, naive CD4+ cell counts and diversity exceeded those of aged donors. Unsorted PBMCs prevented conclusive naive versus antigen-experienced comparison. Expanded clonotype shifts may have been confounded, as the donors had an unknown CMV status. Strong correlation existed between TCR beta diversity and naive T cell percentage.

A second PCR of 7 to 11 cycles used a sample-barcoded 5' primer and a J-beta primer mix. Via MiXCR, TCRdb re-called the 5' RACE reads, giving one row per CDR3 protein. The sample records over 1.5 million distinct CDR3 sequences, 49% being singletons. The CDR3 covers 14 residues. Germline V CDR1 and CDR2: DFQATT, SNEGSKA (reference sequence). Trimming removed 2 bases from V and 8 bases from J; junction bases left unmatched: 7. The receptor was isolated from a woman between 35 and 50 years old in good health. The specimen sequenced was blood. The chain combines TRBV20-1 with TRBJ2-1; TRBD2 agrees at 9 bases. Written as DNA, the CDR3 is TGCAGTGCTAGACTTGCAGCGGGGGGCTATGAGCAGTTCTTC. Its protein is CSARLAAGGYEQFF.